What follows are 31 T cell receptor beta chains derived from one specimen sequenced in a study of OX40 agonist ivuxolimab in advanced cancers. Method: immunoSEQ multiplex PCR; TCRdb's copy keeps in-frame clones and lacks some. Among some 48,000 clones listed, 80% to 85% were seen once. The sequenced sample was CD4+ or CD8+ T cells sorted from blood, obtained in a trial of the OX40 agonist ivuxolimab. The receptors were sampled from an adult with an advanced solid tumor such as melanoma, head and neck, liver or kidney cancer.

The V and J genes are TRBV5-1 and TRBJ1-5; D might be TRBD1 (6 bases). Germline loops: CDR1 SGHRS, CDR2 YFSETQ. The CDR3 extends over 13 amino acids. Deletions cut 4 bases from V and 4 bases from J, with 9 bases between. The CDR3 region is CASSPGTNQPQHF. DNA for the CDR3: TGCGCCAGCAGCCCGGGGACAAATCAGCCCCAGCATTTT.

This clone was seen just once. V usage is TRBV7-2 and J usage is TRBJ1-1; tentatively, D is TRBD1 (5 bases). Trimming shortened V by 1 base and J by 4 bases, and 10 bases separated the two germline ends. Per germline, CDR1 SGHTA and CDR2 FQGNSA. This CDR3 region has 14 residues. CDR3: CASSLGQGRTEAFF. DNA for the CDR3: TGTGCCAGCAGCTTAGGGCAGGGCCGCACTGAAGCTTTCTTT. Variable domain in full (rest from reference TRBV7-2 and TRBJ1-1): GAGVSQSPSNKVTEKGKDVELRCDPISGHTALYWYRQSLGQGLEFLIYFQGNSAPDKSGLPSDRFSAERTGGSVSTLTIQRTQQEDSAVYLCASSLGQGRTEAFFGQGTRLTVV.

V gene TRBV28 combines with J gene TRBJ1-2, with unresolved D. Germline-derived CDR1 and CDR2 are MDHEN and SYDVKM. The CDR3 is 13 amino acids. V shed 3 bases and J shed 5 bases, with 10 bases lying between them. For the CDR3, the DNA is TGTGCCAGCAGTTTTGAGGCGGAGTATGGCTACACCTTC. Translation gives CASSFEAEYGYTF.

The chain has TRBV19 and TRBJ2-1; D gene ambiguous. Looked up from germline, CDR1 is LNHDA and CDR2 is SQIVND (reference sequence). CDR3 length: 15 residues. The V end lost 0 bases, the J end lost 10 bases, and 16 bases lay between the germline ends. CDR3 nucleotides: TGTGCCAGTAGTATAGACGGAACCACTGATGAAGAGCAGTTCTTC. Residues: CASSIDGTTDEEQFF.

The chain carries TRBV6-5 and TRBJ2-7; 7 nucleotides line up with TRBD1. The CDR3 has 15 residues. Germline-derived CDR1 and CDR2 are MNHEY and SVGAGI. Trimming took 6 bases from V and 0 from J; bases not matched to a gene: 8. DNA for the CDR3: TGTGCCAGCAGGAACGGTGGGACAGCCTCCTACGAGCAGTACTTC. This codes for CASRNGGTASYEQYF.

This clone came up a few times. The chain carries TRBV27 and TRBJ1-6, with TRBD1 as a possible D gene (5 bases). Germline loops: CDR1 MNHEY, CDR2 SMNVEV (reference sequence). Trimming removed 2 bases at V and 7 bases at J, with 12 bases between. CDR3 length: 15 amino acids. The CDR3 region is CASSLEGRANSPLHF. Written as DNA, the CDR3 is TGTGCCAGCAGTTTAGAGGGACGGGCAAATTCACCCCTCCACTTT.

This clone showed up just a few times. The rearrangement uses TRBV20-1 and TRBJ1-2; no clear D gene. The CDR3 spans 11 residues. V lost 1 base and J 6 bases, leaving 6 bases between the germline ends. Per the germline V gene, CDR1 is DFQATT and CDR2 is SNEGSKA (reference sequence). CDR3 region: CSARAWDGYTF. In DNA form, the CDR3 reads TGCAGTGCTAGAGCCTGGGATGGCTACACCTTC.

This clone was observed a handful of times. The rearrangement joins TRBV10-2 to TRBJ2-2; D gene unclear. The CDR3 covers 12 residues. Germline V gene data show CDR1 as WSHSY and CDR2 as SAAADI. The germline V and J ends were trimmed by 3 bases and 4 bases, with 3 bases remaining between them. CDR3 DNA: TGCGCCAGCAGTGAAAGCACCGGGGAGCTGTTTTTT. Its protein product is CASSESTGELFF.

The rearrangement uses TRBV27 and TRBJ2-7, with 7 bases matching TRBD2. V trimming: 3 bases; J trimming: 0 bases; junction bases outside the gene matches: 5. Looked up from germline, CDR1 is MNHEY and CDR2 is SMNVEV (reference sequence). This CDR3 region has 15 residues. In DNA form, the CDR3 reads TGTGCCAGCAGTTTTATTAGCGGGCACTCCTACGAGCAGTACTTC. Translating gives CASSFISGHSYEQYF.

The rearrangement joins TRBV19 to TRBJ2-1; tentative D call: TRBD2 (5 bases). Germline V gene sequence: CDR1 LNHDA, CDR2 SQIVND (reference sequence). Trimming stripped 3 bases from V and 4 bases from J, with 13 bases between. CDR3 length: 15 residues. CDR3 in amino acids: CASSMSADIYNEQFF. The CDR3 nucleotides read TGTGCCAGTAGTATGTCAGCGGATATTTACAATGAGCAGTTCTTC. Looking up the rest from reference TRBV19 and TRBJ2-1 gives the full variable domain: DGGITQSPKYLFRKEGQNVTLSCEQNLNHDAMYWYRQDPGQGLRLIYYSQIVNDFQKGDIAEGYSVSREKKESFPLTVTSAQKNPTAFYLCASSMSADIYNEQFFGPGTRLTVL.

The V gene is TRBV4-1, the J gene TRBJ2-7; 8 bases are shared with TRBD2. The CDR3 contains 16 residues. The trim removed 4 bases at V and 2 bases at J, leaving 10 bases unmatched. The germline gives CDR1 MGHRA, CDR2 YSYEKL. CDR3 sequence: CASSLEGTGGPYEQYF. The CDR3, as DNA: TGCGCCAGCAGCCTCGAAGGAACGGGAGGGCCCTACGAGCAGTACTTC.

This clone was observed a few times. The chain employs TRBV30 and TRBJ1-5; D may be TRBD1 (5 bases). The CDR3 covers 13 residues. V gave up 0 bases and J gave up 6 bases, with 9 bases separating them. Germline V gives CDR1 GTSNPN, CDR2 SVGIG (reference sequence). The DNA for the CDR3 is TGTGCCTGGAGTGTAGTTCAGGGTCAGCCCCAGCATTTT. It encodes CAWSVVQGQPQHF.

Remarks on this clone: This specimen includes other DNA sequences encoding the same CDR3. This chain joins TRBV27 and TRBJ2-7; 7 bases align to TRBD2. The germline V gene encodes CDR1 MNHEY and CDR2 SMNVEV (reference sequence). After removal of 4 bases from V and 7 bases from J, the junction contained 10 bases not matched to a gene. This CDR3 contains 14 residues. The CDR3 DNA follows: TGTGCCAGCAGTTATGCCGCGGGAGCTAGTGAGCAGTACTTC. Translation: CASSYAAGASEQYF.

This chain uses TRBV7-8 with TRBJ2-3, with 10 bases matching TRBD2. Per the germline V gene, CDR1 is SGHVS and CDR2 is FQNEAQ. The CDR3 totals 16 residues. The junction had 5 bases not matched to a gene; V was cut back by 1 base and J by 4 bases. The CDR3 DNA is TGTGCCAGCAGCTTAGTGAGCGGGAGGGTCGCAGATACGCAGTATTTT. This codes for CASSLVSGRVADTQYF.

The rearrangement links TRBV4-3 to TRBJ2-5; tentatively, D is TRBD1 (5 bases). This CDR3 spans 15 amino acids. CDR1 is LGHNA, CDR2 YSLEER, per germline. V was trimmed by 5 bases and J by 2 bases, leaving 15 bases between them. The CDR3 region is CASSEGAGKQETQYF. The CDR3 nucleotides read TGCGCCAGCAGCGAAGGGGCAGGAAAGCAAGAGACCCAGTACTTC.

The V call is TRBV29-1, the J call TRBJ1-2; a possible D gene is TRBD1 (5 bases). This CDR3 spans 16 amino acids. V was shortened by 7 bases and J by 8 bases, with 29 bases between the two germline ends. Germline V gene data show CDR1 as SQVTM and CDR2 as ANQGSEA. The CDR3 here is CSATTSPGFVLGGYTF. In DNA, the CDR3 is TGCAGCGCAACAACTAGTCCAGGGTTTGTCCTCGGAGGCTACACCTTC.

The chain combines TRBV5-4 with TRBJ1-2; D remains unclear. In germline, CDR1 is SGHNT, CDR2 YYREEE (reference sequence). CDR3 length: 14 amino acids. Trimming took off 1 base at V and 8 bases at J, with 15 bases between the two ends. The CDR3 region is CASSLSTGRGGYTF. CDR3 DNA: TGTGCCAGCAGCTTGTCCACGGGAAGAGGGGGCTACACCTTC.

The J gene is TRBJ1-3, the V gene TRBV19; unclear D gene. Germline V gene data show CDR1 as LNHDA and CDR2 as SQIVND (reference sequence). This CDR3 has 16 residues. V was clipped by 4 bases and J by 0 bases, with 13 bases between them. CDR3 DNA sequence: TGTGCCAGTAGTACCCGAGGTGGGAGCTCTGGAAACACCATATATTTT. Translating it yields CASSTRGGSSGNTIYF.

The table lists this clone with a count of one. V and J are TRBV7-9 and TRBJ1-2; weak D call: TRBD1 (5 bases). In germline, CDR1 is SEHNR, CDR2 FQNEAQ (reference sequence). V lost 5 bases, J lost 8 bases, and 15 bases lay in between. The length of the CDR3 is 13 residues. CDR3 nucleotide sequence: TGTGCCAGCAGCCCAATCTTGAGGGACGGCTACACCTTC. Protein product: CASSPILRDGYTF.

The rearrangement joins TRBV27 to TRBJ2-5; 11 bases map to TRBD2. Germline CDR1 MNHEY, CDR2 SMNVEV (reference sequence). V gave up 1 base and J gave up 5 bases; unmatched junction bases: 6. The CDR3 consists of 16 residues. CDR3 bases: TGTGCCAGCAGTTTATACCTAGCGGGAGGTACGGAGACCCAGTACTTC. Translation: CASSLYLAGGTETQYF.

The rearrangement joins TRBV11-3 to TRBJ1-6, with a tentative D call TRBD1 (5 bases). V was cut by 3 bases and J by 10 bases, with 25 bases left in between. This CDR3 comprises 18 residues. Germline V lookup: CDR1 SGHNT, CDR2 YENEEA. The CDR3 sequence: CASSFMGQSGSGRSPLHF. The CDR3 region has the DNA TGTGCCAGCAGCTTCATGGGCCAGAGCGGTTCAGGGAGGTCACCCCTCCACTTT.

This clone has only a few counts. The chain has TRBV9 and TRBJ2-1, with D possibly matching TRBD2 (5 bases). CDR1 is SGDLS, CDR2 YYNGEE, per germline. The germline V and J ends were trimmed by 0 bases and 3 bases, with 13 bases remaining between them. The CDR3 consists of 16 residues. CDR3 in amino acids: CASSVDWGDNYNEQFF. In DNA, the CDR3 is TGTGCCAGCAGCGTAGACTGGGGAGACAACTACAATGAGCAGTTCTTC.

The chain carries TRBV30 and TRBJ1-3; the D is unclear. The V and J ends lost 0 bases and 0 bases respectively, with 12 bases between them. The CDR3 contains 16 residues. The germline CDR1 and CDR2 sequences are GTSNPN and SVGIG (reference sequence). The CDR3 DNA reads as TGTGCCTGGAGTGTAATCTGGCAGTTCTCTGGAAACACCATATATTTT. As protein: CAWSVIWQFSGNTIYF.

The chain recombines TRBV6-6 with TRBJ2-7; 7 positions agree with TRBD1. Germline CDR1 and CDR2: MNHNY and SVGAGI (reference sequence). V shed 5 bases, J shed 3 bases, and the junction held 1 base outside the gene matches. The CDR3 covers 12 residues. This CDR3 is CASSRDSYEQYF. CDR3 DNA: TGTGCCAGCAGTCGGGACAGCTACGAGCAGTACTTC.

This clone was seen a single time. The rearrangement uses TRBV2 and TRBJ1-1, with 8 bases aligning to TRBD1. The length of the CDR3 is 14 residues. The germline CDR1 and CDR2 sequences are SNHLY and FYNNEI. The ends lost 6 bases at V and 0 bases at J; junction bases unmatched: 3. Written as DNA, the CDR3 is TGTGCCAGCAGCAGGACAGGGTTGAACACTGAAGCTTTCTTT. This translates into CASSRTGLNTEAFF.

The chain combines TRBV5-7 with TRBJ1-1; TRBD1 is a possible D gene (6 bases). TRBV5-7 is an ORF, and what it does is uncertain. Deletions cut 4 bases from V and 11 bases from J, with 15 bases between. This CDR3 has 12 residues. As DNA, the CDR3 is TGTGCCAGCAGCGGGCAGGGGATCGGCGCTTTCTTT. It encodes CASSGQGIGAFF.

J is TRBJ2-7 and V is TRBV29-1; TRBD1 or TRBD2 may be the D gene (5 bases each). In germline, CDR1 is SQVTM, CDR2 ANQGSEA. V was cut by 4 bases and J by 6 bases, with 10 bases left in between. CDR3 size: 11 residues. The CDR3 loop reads CSVGGASEQYF. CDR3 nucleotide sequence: TGCAGCGTTGGAGGGGCCTCCGAGCAGTACTTC.

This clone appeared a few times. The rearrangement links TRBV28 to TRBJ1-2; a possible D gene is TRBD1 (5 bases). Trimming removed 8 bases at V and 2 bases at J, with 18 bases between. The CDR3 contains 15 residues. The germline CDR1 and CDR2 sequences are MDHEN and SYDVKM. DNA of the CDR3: TGTGCCAGCCATACATCTGGGGGTCCAAACTATGGCTACACCTTC. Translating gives CASHTSGGPNYGYTF.

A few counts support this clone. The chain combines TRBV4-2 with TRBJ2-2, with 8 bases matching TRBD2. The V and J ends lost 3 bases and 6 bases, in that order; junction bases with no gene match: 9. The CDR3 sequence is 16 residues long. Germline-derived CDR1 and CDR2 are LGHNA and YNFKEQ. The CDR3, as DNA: TGTGCCAGCAGCCACTCCACGGGGGGGAGTGCCGGGGAGCTGTTTTTT. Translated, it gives CASSHSTGGSAGELFF.

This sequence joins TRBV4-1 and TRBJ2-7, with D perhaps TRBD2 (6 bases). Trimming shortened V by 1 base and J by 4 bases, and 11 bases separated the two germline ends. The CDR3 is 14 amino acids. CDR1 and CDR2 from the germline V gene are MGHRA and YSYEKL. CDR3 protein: CASSQGTTPYEQYF. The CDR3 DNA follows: TGCGCCAGCAGCCAAGGGACTACCCCATACGAGCAGTACTTC.

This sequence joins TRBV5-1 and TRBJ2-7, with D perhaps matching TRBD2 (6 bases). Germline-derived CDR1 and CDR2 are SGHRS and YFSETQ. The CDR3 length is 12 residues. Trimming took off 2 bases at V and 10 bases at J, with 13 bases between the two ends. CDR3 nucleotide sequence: TGCGCCAGCAGCTTAGCCGGGACTCAACAGTACTTC. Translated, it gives CASSLAGTQQYF. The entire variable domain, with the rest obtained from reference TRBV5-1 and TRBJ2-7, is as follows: KAGVTQTPRYLIKTRGQQVTLSCSPISGHRSVSWYQQTPGQGLQFLFEYFSETQRNKGNFPGRFSGRQFSNSRSEMNVSTLELGDSALYLCASSLAGTQQYFGPGTRLTVT.